The clone carrying this TCR beta chain has more than one count but fewer than ten. Antigen: not known. These data originate in a study of CD8 T cells in ankylosing spondylitis. General study findings and limits: Prior work had noted some motif variants in reactive arthritis blood and synovial fluid. Reportedly, matched ankylosing spondylitis synovial fluid was significantly enriched for disease-linked clones.

In germline, CDR1 is SGHRS, CDR2 YFSETQ. V dropped 5 bases and J dropped 4; count of bases not matched to a gene: 9. The CDR3 is made up of 15 amino acids. TCRdb redid the calling of the 5' RACE reads with MiXCR, one entry per CDR3 protein. The sample includes roughly 130,000 distinct CDR3 sequences, around 15% seen only once; the top ten take just under 3%. The sequence was collected from a female donor with ankylosing spondylitis or in good health (not recorded which). The gene calls are TRBV5-1 and TRBJ2-3; 8 positions agree with TRBD2. Sequencing was done on a sample of blood, either unsorted or a sorted T cell fraction (not recorded which). CDR3 sequence: CASRASGSMADTQYF. CDR3 sequence (DNA): TGCGCCAGCAGAGCCAGCGGGAGTATGGCAGATACGCAGTATTTT.